The subject of this entry is one T cell receptor (beta chain). The data were produced by immunoSEQ multiplex PCR, yet TCRdb's version contains in-frame clones alone and is incomplete. The sample contains about 25,000 clones, about nine tenths of which appear only once. Germline V lookup: CDR1 SEHNR, CDR2 FQNEAQ (reference sequence). The CDR3 length is 14 residues. V was shortened by 2 bases and J by 1 base, with 6 bases between the two germline ends. These data belong to a study of T cell responses to AZD1222 COVID-19 vaccine. The clonotype was recovered from an adult who received the AZD1222 COVID-19 vaccine. The chain links TRBV7-9 to TRBJ2-1; D not resolved. Source: peripheral blood, taken 28 days after the second AZD1222 dose. The CDR3: CASSLSQSYNEQFF. DNA for the CDR3: TGTGCCAGCAGCTTAAGTCAGTCCTACAATGAGCAGTTCTTC.